This passage covers 20 T cell receptor beta chains from one sample sequenced in a study of blood T cell repertoires in COVID-19. TCRdb's copy holds only in-frame clones and misses some; the assay was immunoSEQ multiplex PCR. Of under 300,000 clones listed, over 85% are singletons. The sample taken for sequencing was PBMCs or T cells enriched from blood (not recorded which). The source of these receptors is a woman aged 55-70 years who had recovered from COVID-19.

The rearrangement links TRBV7-6 to TRBJ2-7; TRBD1 matches 10 bases. The CDR3 totals 15 residues. Germline V gives CDR1 SGHVS, CDR2 FNYEAQ. Losses at the gene ends were 5 bases for V and 0 bases for J; bases not matched to a gene: 4. The chain's CDR3 is CASSPDRGYSYEQYF. CDR3 DNA sequence: TGTGCCAGCAGCCCGGACAGGGGGTACTCCTACGAGCAGTACTTC.

The chain couples TRBV18 to TRBJ1-2; D gene ambiguous. The CDR3 spans 14 residues. Germline CDR1 KGHSH, CDR2 LQKENI. Trimming shortened V by 3 bases and J by 1 base, and 9 bases separated the two germline ends. The chain's CDR3 is CASSPRSDNYGYTF. Written as DNA, the CDR3 is TGTGCCAGCTCACCGCGGTCAGATAACTATGGCTACACCTTC.

This clone was recorded at least ten times. The rearrangement uses TRBV28 and TRBJ2-7; 11 nucleotides align to TRBD2. Trimming removed 5 bases from V and 6 bases from J; junction bases left unmatched: 9. The CDR3 spans 15 residues. Looked up from germline, CDR1 is MDHEN and CDR2 is SYDVKM. The CDR3 DNA reads as TGTGCCAGCAGTGGATTATCTAGCGGGGGGACCGAGCAGTACTTC. This sequence encodes CASSGLSSGGTEQYF.

The CDR3 bases are TGTGCCAGCAGCTTTAGGGGGTTATACAATGAGCAGTTCTTC. This gives the protein CASSFRGLYNEQFF. The chain uses TRBV11-2 and TRBJ2-1, with D perhaps TRBD1 (6 bases). Germline V CDR1 and CDR2: SGHAT, FQNNGV. The V end was cut by 3 bases, the J end by 4 bases, with 10 bases between. This CDR3 has 14 amino acids.

This chain uses TRBV5-1 with TRBJ2-5, with D possibly TRBD1 on 6 matching bases. V lost 0 bases and J 2 bases, leaving 8 bases between the germline ends. CDR1 and CDR2 (germline): SGHRS, YFSETQ. The CDR3 totals 14 residues. The CDR3 region is CASSLDGQQETQYF. DNA for the CDR3: TGCGCCAGCAGCTTGGACGGACAGCAAGAGACCCAGTACTTC.

The chain links TRBV9 to TRBJ2-1; 12 bases line up with TRBD2. The CDR3 runs to 15 residues. Trimming cost V 5 bases and J 4 bases; bases outside gene matches: 4. Looked up from germline, CDR1 is SGDLS and CDR2 is YYNGEE. The CDR3 coding sequence is TGTGCCAGCAGTGCCGGGACTAGCGGGTACAATGAGCAGTTCTTC. Translated, it gives CASSAGTSGYNEQFF.

This clone was detected once. V and J are TRBV5-4 and TRBJ2-4; TRBD1 matches at 10 bases. CDR1 and CDR2 (germline): SGHNT, YYREEE (reference sequence). With 4 bases clipped from V and 6 bases from J, the junction kept 13 bases outside the gene matches. This CDR3 region has 17 residues. CDR3 protein: CASSNPPGQGPGNIQYF. The CDR3 nucleotides are TGTGCCAGCAGCAACCCTCCGGGACAGGGGCCAGGAAACATTCAGTACTTC.

The chain carries TRBV5-1 and TRBJ2-3; no clear D. This CDR3 contains 13 residues. The germline gives CDR1 SGHRS, CDR2 YFSETQ. The V end was cut by 3 bases, the J end by 5 bases, with 10 bases between. In nucleotides, the CDR3 is TGCGCCAGCAGCTCCAACGAGAGAGATACGCAGTATTTT. It is translated as CASSSNERDTQYF.

This chain connects TRBV2 to TRBJ1-1, with D perhaps TRBD1 (6 bases). Trimming left V 4 bases short and J 4 bases short, with 16 bases between. Germline assignment: CDR1 SNHLY and CDR2 FYNNEI. The CDR3 totals 15 residues. The CDR3 region is CASSAYQGKSTEAFF. In nucleotides, the CDR3 is TGTGCCAGCAGTGCTTATCAGGGGAAGAGCACTGAAGCTTTCTTT.

CDR3 loop: CASSLIGTSAGGELFF. As DNA, the CDR3 is TGTGCCAGCAGCTTAATCGGGACTAGCGCTGGCGGGGAGCTGTTTTTT. The V gene is TRBV7-9, the J gene TRBJ2-2; 10 positions agree with TRBD2. Germline trimming cut 2 bases from V and 7 bases from J; bases unmatched to any gene: 7. From germline, CDR1 is SEHNR and CDR2 FQNEAQ (reference sequence). The CDR3 covers 16 residues.

This clone has only a few counts. The CDR3 sequence is CASSPGGAGEYEKLFF. The CDR3 bases are TGTGCCAGCAGCCCAGGGGGCGCGGGGGAATATGAAAAACTGTTTTTT. The chain combines TRBV5-4 with TRBJ1-4; the match to TRBD1 covers 8 bases. Germline trimming cut 4 bases from V and 6 bases from J; bases unmatched to any gene: 11. The CDR3 covers 16 residues. CDR1 is SGHNT, CDR2 YYREEE, per germline (reference sequence). The variable domain in full, with the rest retrieved from reference TRBV5-4 and TRBJ1-4, is ETGVTQSPTHLIKTRGQQVTLRCSSQSGHNTVSWYQQALGQGPQFIFQYYREEENGRGNFPPRFSGLQFPNYSSELNVNALELDDSALYLCASSPGGAGEYEKLFFGSGTQLSVL.

V gene TRBV7-2 combines with J gene TRBJ1-4, with D hard to call. Germline V gene data show CDR1 as SGHTA and CDR2 as FQGNSA. The CDR3 consists of 15 residues. V was cut by 4 bases and J by 0 bases, with 9 bases left in between. The CDR3 bases are TGTGCCAGCAGCTCCCAGCAGGCAACTAATGAAAAACTGTTTTTT. This sequence encodes CASSSQQATNEKLFF.

This clone showed up just once. The J gene is TRBJ2-2, the V gene TRBV18, with 7 bases matching TRBD1. The CDR3 spans 18 residues. V shed 6 bases, J shed 6 bases, and the junction held 19 bases outside the gene matches. Per the germline V gene, CDR1 is KGHSH and CDR2 is LQKENI. This CDR3 is CASSQRENRGTSAGELFF. The CDR3 coding sequence is TGTGCCAGCTCCCAGAGGGAGAACAGGGGAACAAGCGCCGGGGAGCTGTTTTTT.

In its sample, this clone was seen once. The chain carries TRBV28 and TRBJ2-7; 7 positions match TRBD2. The germline V gene has CDR1 MDHEN and CDR2 SYDVKM. The CDR3 has 16 residues. Losses at the gene ends were 4 bases for V and 5 bases for J; bases not matched to a gene: 14. The CDR3 loop reads CASSSSWEGSRHEQYF. In DNA, the CDR3 is TGTGCCAGCAGTTCAAGTTGGGAGGGCTCGCGCCACGAGCAGTACTTC.

This clone was seen just once. The V call is TRBV19, the J call TRBJ1-2; 9 nucleotides align to TRBD1. J lost 8 bases, V lost 6 bases, and 10 bases had no gene match. The CDR3 contains 14 residues. Germline CDR1 is LNHDA and CDR2 is SQIVND (reference sequence). CDR3 nucleotide sequence: TGTGCCAGTAGCCCAGGACAGGGGATAAAAGGCTACACCTTC. This translates into CASSPGQGIKGYTF.

DNA of the CDR3: TGTGCCAGCAGCTTAGAATCGAGCTCTGGAAACACCATATATTTT. It specifies CASSLESSSGNTIYF. The chain employs TRBV7-9 and TRBJ1-3; D unresolved. Between the trimmed V and J ends, which lost 1 base and 0 bases, there was a span of 7 bases. CDR1 is SEHNR and CDR2 is FQNEAQ in the germline V gene (reference sequence). The length of the CDR3 is 15 residues.

The rearrangement uses TRBV4-1 and TRBJ1-5; TRBD1 might be the D (6 bases). This CDR3 has 16 residues. Germline values: CDR1 MGHRA, CDR2 YSYEKL. V was pared by 0 bases and J by 2 bases, with 11 bases between. CDR3 nucleotides: TGCGCCAGCAGCCAAGATCCGACAGGCGGCAATCAGCCCCAGCATTTT. The encoded protein is CASSQDPTGGNQPQHF.

CDR3 region: CASSFIASIDGEQFF. The CDR3 DNA reads as TGTGCCAGCAGTTTTATAGCTAGCATCGACGGTGAGCAGTTCTTC. The chain combines TRBV28 with TRBJ2-1; tentatively, D is TRBD2 (5 bases). The germline gives CDR1 MDHEN, CDR2 SYDVKM. The CDR3 is 15 amino acids. V lost 3 bases and J lost 9, with 18 bases in between.

The CDR3 region is CASSQGAGSPLHF. The CDR3 DNA sequence: TGTGCCAGCAGCCAGGGGGCCGGCTCACCCCTCCACTTT. The chain is built from TRBV27 and TRBJ1-6; 8 nucleotides agree with TRBD1. The CDR3 runs 13 residues. The trim removed 6 bases at V and 10 bases at J, leaving 5 bases unmatched. In germline, CDR1 is MNHEY, CDR2 SMNVEV (reference sequence).

This clone was detected a few times. V and J are TRBV7-9 and TRBJ1-6; D may be TRBD1 (5 bases). Germline values: CDR1 SEHNR, CDR2 FQNEAQ (reference sequence). V lost 2 bases, J lost 9 bases, and 14 bases lay in between. The CDR3 extends over 15 amino acids. For the CDR3, the DNA is TGTGCCAGCAGCTTACAGGGTCTGGATATTTCACCCCTCCACTTT. Residues: CASSLQGLDISPLHF.